The T cell receptor (beta chain) described here comes from a study of breast tumors, draining lymph nodes, adjacent tissues. Overall study results and limits: Compared with basal-like, luminal-like tumors shared significantly more repertoire with nontumor tissue. Compared with lymph nodes, tumors were less diverse; compared with nontumor tissue, more.

A word on this clonotype: The antigen is unknown.

TCRdb passed the multiplex PCR reads through MiXCR, listing each CDR3 protein once. The sample lists 200,000 to 250,000 distinct CDR3 sequences, less than 40% seen once, with 3% to 4% in the top ten. Axillary draining lymph nodes of breast cancer patients supplied the node samples. The sequence came from a female donor with breast cancer. Some clones in this sample may be carry-over from other donors' samples. Sequencing was done on a sample of axillary lymph node tissue.

CDR3 sequence (DNA): TGCGCCAGCAGCGGAGGACAGGGGAGCTCCTACAATGAGCAGTTCTTC. It translates to CASSGGQGSSYNEQFF. The rearrangement uses TRBV5-1 and TRBJ2-1; 9 nucleotides match TRBD1. CDR1 is SGHRS, CDR2 YFSETQ, per germline. The CDR3 has 16 residues. V shed 4 bases, J shed 0 bases, and the junction held 5 bases outside the gene matches.